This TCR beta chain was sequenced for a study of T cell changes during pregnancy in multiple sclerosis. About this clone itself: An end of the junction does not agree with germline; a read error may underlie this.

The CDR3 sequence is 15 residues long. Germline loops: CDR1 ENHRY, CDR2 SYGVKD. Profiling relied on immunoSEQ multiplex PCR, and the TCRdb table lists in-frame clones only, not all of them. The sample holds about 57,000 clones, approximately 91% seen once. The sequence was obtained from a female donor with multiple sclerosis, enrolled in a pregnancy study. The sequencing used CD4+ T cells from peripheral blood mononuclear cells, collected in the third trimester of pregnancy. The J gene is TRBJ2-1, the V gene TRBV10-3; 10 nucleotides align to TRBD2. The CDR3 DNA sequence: TGTGCCATCAGTCAGCGGGAGGGCTCCCACAATGAGCAGTTCTTC. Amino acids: CAISQREGSHNEQFF.